This T cell receptor beta chain was identified in a study of blood T cell repertoires in COVID-19. Study as a whole: The analysed material was cDNA or gDNA that came from T cells, B-cell-depleted T cells, or PBMCs.

This CDR3 contains 14 residues. V lost 3 bases, J lost 8 bases, and 8 bases stayed unmatched. Per the germline V gene, CDR1 is KGHSH and CDR2 is LQKENI. Original handling: By means of reference gene primer amplification, nucleated cell counts were estimated. The method was immunoSEQ multiplex PCR; TCRdb's version includes in-frame clones alone and lacks a portion of them. The V and J calls and clone size are taken from that table; D and trimming were inferred from the DNA. The data hold 150,000 to 200,000 clones, with over 75% observed a single time. The source of this sequence is a human donor with acute COVID-19. The donor label of this sample is uncertain. The chain is built from TRBV18 and TRBJ1-2; 8 nucleotides agree with TRBD1. The source material was PBMCs or T cells enriched from blood (not recorded which). The CDR3 loop is CASSPFDRGYGYTF. The CDR3 DNA reads as TGTGCCAGCTCACCCTTTGACAGGGGATACGGCTACACCTTC.